These 24 T cell receptor beta chains came from one sample sequenced in a study of spatial heterogeneity in lung cancer. Time point denoted: blood at routine non-recurrence follow-up after resection. TCRdb called the 5' RACE reads again in MiXCR, with one record for every CDR3 protein. The sample records about 10,000 distinct CDR3 sequences, 20% to 25% being singletons. This specimen was PBMCs, taken at follow-up. The origin of the receptors is a male donor with early-stage non-small cell lung cancer.

This clonotype appeared a few times. The rearrangement links TRBV6-5 to TRBJ2-2; D gene unclear. CDR3 length equals 17 residues. The V and J ends lost 1 base and 2 bases respectively, with 14 bases between them. The germline gives CDR1 MNHEY, CDR2 SVGAGI. The CDR3 bases are TGTGCCAGCAGTTACTTCGACCTTTCGGAAAACACCGGGGAGCTGTTTTTT. Translating gives CASSYFDLSENTGELFF.

This clonotype was recorded once. V gene TRBV10-3 combines with J gene TRBJ1-3; TRBD1 matches 11 bases. Germline V gene sequence: CDR1 ENHRY, CDR2 SYGVKD. The CDR3 is 17 amino acids. Germline trimming cut 3 bases from V and 1 base from J; bases unmatched to any gene: 5. The CDR3 loop is CAISDGTGGSSGNTIYF. The DNA of the CDR3 is TGTGCCATCAGTGACGGGACAGGGGGTTCTTCTGGAAACACCATATATTTT.

The DNA for the CDR3 is TGTGCCAGCAGCCAAGATAGGGACAGCCGTTCACCCCTCCACTTT. Translated, it gives CASSQDRDSRSPLHF. This sequence joins TRBV3-1 and TRBJ1-6; 7 bases align to TRBD1. V shed 0 bases, J shed 9 bases, and the junction held 5 bases outside the gene matches. The CDR3 sequence is 15 residues long. Germline assignment: CDR1 LGHDT and CDR2 YNNKEL (reference sequence). Looking up the rest from reference TRBV3-1 and TRBJ1-6 gives the full variable domain: DTAVSQTPKYLVTQMGNDKSIKCEQNLGHDTMYWYKQDSKKFLKIMFSYNNKELIINETVPNRFSPKSPDKAHLNLHINSLELGDSAVYFCASSQDRDSRSPLHFGNGTRLTVT.

The sample holds many counts of this clonotype. The V gene is TRBV10-3, the J gene TRBJ2-3; 12 nucleotides line up with TRBD2. The germline V gene has CDR1 ENHRY and CDR2 SYGVKD. This CDR3 is 15 amino acids long. The V gene end was trimmed by 2 bases and the J gene end by 3 bases; junction bases not matched to a gene: 0. The CDR3 reads CAISEGLAGTDTQYF. The CDR3 DNA reads TGTGCCATCAGTGAGGGACTAGCGGGGACAGATACGCAGTATTTT.

This clonotype is judged medium-sized (0.01 to 0.1%). This chain uses TRBV5-1 with TRBJ1-2; 8 bases fit TRBD1. V trimming: 3 bases; J trimming: 2 bases; junction bases outside the gene matches: 3. CDR3 length: 14 residues. Germline V CDR1 and CDR2: SGHRS, YFSETQ. CDR3 sequence: CASSSQGANYGYTF. The DNA of the CDR3 is TGCGCCAGCAGCTCGCAGGGGGCGAACTATGGCTACACCTTC.

This clonotype was observed at least ten times. The V and J genes are TRBV6-6 and TRBJ2-1, with TRBD2 matching 7 bases. The germline gives CDR1 MNHNY, CDR2 SVGAGI (reference sequence). With V trimmed by 3 bases and J by 7 bases, 12 bases remained unmatched. This CDR3 region has 16 residues. The CDR3 coding sequence is TGTGCCAGCAGTTATGGAGGGAGGGCCACTGGGAATGAGCAGTTCTTC. Amino acid sequence: CASSYGGRATGNEQFF.

By sample fraction, this clonotype is medium-sized. This sequence joins TRBV2 and TRBJ2-3, with 7 bases fitting TRBD1. V lost 5 bases, J lost 1 base, and 3 bases stayed unmatched. The CDR3 spans 14 residues. CDR1 and CDR2 from the germline V gene are SNHLY and FYNNEI. In DNA form, the CDR3 reads TGTGCCAGCAGTACTGGACAGGGCACAGATACGCAGTATTTT. Translated: CASSTGQGTDTQYF.

Ten or more counts support this clonotype. The rearrangement joins TRBV2 to TRBJ2-3; D unresolved. V lost 6 bases, J lost 6 bases, and 10 bases lay in between. Germline V lookup: CDR1 SNHLY, CDR2 FYNNEI. CDR3 length equals 12 residues. The DNA for the CDR3 is TGTGCCAGCAGCCTCGGTATGGATACGCAGTATTTT. This gives the protein CASSLGMDTQYF.

The chain has TRBV28 and TRBJ1-4; D gene uncertain. The CDR3 sequence is 12 residues long. Trimming pared 6 bases from V and 7 bases from J, leaving 9 bases between. Per the germline V gene, CDR1 is MDHEN and CDR2 is SYDVKM. In nucleotides, the CDR3 is TGTGCCAGCAGGACCCGGGGTGAAAAACTGTTTTTT. Its protein is CASRTRGEKLFF.

V is TRBV5-1 and J is TRBJ1-4, with TRBD1 identical over 9 bases. Germline V gene lookup returns CDR1 SGHRS and CDR2 YFSETQ. This CDR3 has 14 amino acids. V lost 4 bases and J lost 8; bases outside the gene matches: 6. Here the CDR3 reads CASSEGQGREKLFF. The CDR3 nucleotides read TGCGCCAGCAGCGAGGGACAGGGTCGAGAAAAACTGTTTTTT.

Relative to its sample, this clonotype is medium-sized (0.01 to 0.1%). This chain connects TRBV2 to TRBJ2-2; the D gene is possibly TRBD1 (5 bases). V lost 0 bases and J 6 bases, leaving 8 bases between the germline ends. The germline V gene encodes CDR1 SNHLY and CDR2 FYNNEI. The CDR3 is 14 amino acids. This CDR3 is CASSEATGSGELFF. The CDR3 DNA sequence: TGTGCCAGCAGTGAAGCTACAGGATCCGGGGAGCTGTTTTTT. Filled out from reference TRBV2 and TRBJ2-2, the complete variable domain reads EPEVTQTPSHQVTQMGQEVILRCVPISNHLYFYWYRQILGQKVEFLVSFYNNEISEKSEIFDDQFSVERPDGSNFTLKIRSTKLEDSAMYFCASSEATGSGELFFGEGSRLTVL.

This rearrangement joins TRBV12-3 or TRBV12-4 to TRBJ1-3; D is unclear. V lost 6 bases to trimming and J lost 6 bases, with 9 bases between them. This CDR3 is built from 12 residues. For the CDR3, the DNA is TGTGCCAGCAGCCCTGGCTCAAACACCATATATTTT. Translated, it gives CASSPGSNTIYF.

This clonotype was detected ten times or more. The chain is built from TRBV7-9 and TRBJ2-2, with D uncertain. The CDR3 covers 16 residues. Germline CDR1 and CDR2: SEHNR and FQNEAQ (reference sequence). Between the trimmed V and J ends, which lost 5 bases and 0 bases, there was a span of 13 bases. CDR3: CASSPPLRSNTGELFF. The CDR3 nucleotides read TGTGCCAGCAGCCCCCCCCTGCGTTCGAACACCGGGGAGCTGTTTTTT.

The genes are TRBV11-1 and TRBJ1-2; D gene ambiguous. Germline lookup yields CDR1 SGHAT and CDR2 FQDESV (reference sequence). The ends were cut back, 3 bases at V and 0 bases at J, with 5 bases in the middle. The CDR3 has 13 residues. The CDR3 protein is CASSFDANYGYTF. The CDR3 coding sequence is TGTGCCAGCAGCTTCGACGCTAACTATGGCTACACCTTC.

This clonotype was observed once. The chain links TRBV29-1 to TRBJ2-1; D unclear. With 3 bases removed from V and 4 bases from J, the gap between germline ends came to 4 bases. The germline gives CDR1 SQVTM, CDR2 ANQGSEA. There are 11 residues in the CDR3. The DNA of the CDR3 is TGCAGCGTTGAGCAGTACAATGAGCAGTTCTTC. This translates into CSVEQYNEQFF.

This clonotype was recorded a few times. The CDR3 protein is CASRDGQGKGDTQYF. CDR3 nucleotide sequence: TGTGCCAGCAGAGACGGACAGGGGAAGGGAGATACGCAGTATTTT. This chain connects TRBV6-2 or TRBV6-3 to TRBJ2-3, with TRBD1 matching over 9 bases. The germline V gene has CDR1 MNHEY and CDR2 SVGEGT. With V trimmed by 6 bases and J by 5 bases, 9 bases remained unmatched. The CDR3 length is 15 residues.

This clonotype is labeled as large. V and J are TRBV11-2 and TRBJ1-2; tentative D call: TRBD1 (5 bases). Germline lookup yields CDR1 SGHAT and CDR2 FQNNGV. The V end lost 1 base, the J end lost 8 bases, and 8 bases lay between the germline ends. This CDR3 comprises 12 residues. This chain's CDR3 is CASSLAGRGYTF. In DNA, the CDR3 is TGTGCCAGCAGCTTAGCAGGGAGGGGCTACACCTTC. Together with reference TRBV11-2 and TRBJ1-2, the CDR3 gives the full variable domain: EAGVAQSPRYKIIEKRQSVAFWCNPISGHATLYWYQQILGQGPKLLIQFQNNGVVDDSQLPKDRFSAERLKGVDSTLKIQPAKLEDSAVYLCASSLAGRGYTFGSGTRLTVV.

This clonotype was counted only a few times. J is TRBJ1-5 and V is TRBV7-2, with D perhaps matching TRBD1 (5 bases). CDR3 length: 13 amino acids. Trimming removed 1 base at V and 5 bases at J, with 6 bases between. CDR1 is SGHTA, CDR2 FQGNSA, per germline. As DNA, the CDR3 is TGTGCCAGCAGCTTAGGACAGCATCAGCCCCAGCATTTT. This sequence encodes CASSLGQHQPQHF.

V gene TRBV28 combines with J gene TRBJ2-2; TRBD2 matches at 12 bases. V gave up 1 base and J gave up 5 bases; unmatched junction bases: 8. The V gene's germline CDR1 is MDHEN and CDR2 SYDVKM. The CDR3 is 18 residues long. The CDR3 protein is CASSLSATSGGYTGELFF. The CDR3 nucleotides are TGTGCCAGCAGTTTATCCGCGACTAGCGGGGGATATACCGGGGAGCTGTTTTTT.

This clonotype was seen repeatedly, ten times or more. The chain carries TRBV2 and TRBJ2-1, with 10 bases matching TRBD2. This CDR3 is built from 15 residues. V was pared by 6 bases and J by 8 bases, with 10 bases of the junction left unmatched. Germline CDR1 reads SNHLY; CDR2 reads FYNNEI. The CDR3 reads CASSPQRGGLHEQFF. The CDR3, as DNA: TGTGCCAGCAGCCCGCAGCGGGGGGGCCTTCATGAGCAGTTCTTC.

This clonotype was recorded at least ten times. The J gene is TRBJ2-1, the V gene TRBV7-3; D gene ambiguous. The length of the CDR3 is 15 residues. Germline V gives CDR1 SGHTA, CDR2 FQGTGA. The V and J ends lost 3 bases and 0 bases respectively, with 9 bases between them. The CDR3 reads CASSLTPSSYNEQFF. CDR3 bases: TGTGCCAGCAGCTTGACCCCAAGCTCCTACAATGAGCAGTTCTTC.

The sample holds many counts of this clonotype. The chain carries TRBV4-2 and TRBJ2-3, with TRBD2 as a possible D gene (7 bases). The germline V gene has CDR1 LGHNA and CDR2 YNFKEQ. This CDR3 region has 17 residues. Trimming removed 0 bases from V and 3 bases from J, with 16 bases in between. This chain's CDR3 is CASSQDQGRGRTDTQYF. The CDR3 DNA reads TGTGCCAGCAGCCAAGATCAAGGGCGGGGGCGGACAGATACGCAGTATTTT.

The chain carries TRBV11-2 and TRBJ1-2; 10 bases agree with TRBD1. Germline V gene sequence: CDR1 SGHAT, CDR2 FQNNGV. The CDR3 totals 14 residues. The trim removed 1 base at V and 8 bases at J, leaving 4 bases unmatched. The CDR3, as DNA: TGTGCCAGCAGCTTAGGCGGGACAGGGGTCGGCTACACCTTC. Translated: CASSLGGTGVGYTF.

This clonotype has just a few counts. V is TRBV18 and J is TRBJ2-7, with TRBD2 matching 13 bases. Germline trimming cut 3 bases from V and 6 bases from J; bases unmatched to any gene: 5. CDR3 size: 15 residues. The germline V gene has CDR1 KGHSH and CDR2 LQKENI. The CDR3 reads CASSPRLAGGVEQYF. The CDR3 bases are TGTGCCAGCTCACCCCGACTAGCGGGGGGAGTCGAGCAGTACTTC. Full variable domain (outside the CDR3, taken from reference TRBV18 and TRBJ2-7): NAGVMQNPRHLVRRRGQEARLRCSPMKGHSHVYWYRQLPEEGLKFMVYLQKENIIDESGMPKERFSAEFPKEGPSILRIQQVVRGDSAAYFCASSPRLAGGVEQYFGPGTRLTVT.